This T cell receptor beta chain came from a study of blood T cell repertoires in COVID-19. Study information: The United States, Italy and Spain provided the acute and convalescent COVID-19 samples. The cDNA or gDNA used as material had been derived from T cells, B-cell-depleted T cells, or PBMCs.

Repertoires were generated with immunoSEQ multiplex PCR, while TCRdb's copy carries only in-frame clones and drops some. The sample holds about 280,000 clones, almost 90% seen once. Trimming stripped 3 bases from V and 7 bases from J, with 3 bases between. In germline, CDR1 is MDHEN, CDR2 SYDVKM. The CDR3 length is 11 residues. The cohort comprised adults aged 18 to 89 years residing in 24 US areas. The rearrangement uses TRBV28 and TRBJ2-2; D remains unclear. This clonotype originated in a woman between 18 and 29 years old with acute COVID-19. The sequenced material came from PBMCs or T cells enriched from blood (not recorded which). CDR3 amino acids: CASSFIGELFF. The CDR3 DNA is TGTGCCAGCAGTTTCATCGGGGAGCTGTTTTTT.